The rows below give T cell receptor beta chains drawn from one sample of a study of blood T cell repertoires in COVID-19. The data were produced by immunoSEQ multiplex PCR, yet TCRdb's version contains in-frame clones alone and is incomplete. The profile shows 310,000 or so clones, around 90% of them singletons. Sequencing used peripheral blood. These receptors were taken from a man aged 25 to 40 with COVID-19, enrolled during active disease. The CDR3 runs from the conserved cysteine through the conserved F or W. D genes are given only for firm matches. The size field is filled for only some rows; it gives once, few, many or a size class.

d_gene,j_gene,v_gene,abundance,CDR3nt,CDR3aa
-,TRBJ1-1,TRBV6-2/TRBV6-3,once,TGTGCCAGCAGTTTAGGGGTCACTGAAGCTTTCTTT,CASSLGVTEAFF
TRBD1,TRBJ1-4,TRBV4-1,once,TGCGCCAGCAGCCAAGGGTCCATATCGACAGGGCGTCGGGAAAAACTGTTTTTT,CASSQGSISTGRREKLFF
-,TRBJ2-7,TRBV7-2,-,TGTGCCAGCAGCTTAGGAGGAGCTACCTACGAGCAGTACTTC,CASSLGGATYEQYF
TRBD1,TRBJ2-2,TRBV18,once,TGTGCCAGCTCACCACCGGGACAGGGGAACGGGGAGCTGTTTTTT,CASSPPGQGNGELFF
-,TRBJ2-2,TRBV9,few,TGTGCCAGCAACCCCGGGAATACGAACACCGGGGAGCTGTTTTTT,CASNPGNTNTGELFF
TRBD2,TRBJ2-3,TRBV4-3,-,TGCGCCAGCAGCCAAGACGGTCGGACTAGCGGGAAGGTTACGCAGTATTTT,CASSQDGRTSGKVTQYF
TRBD1,TRBJ1-4,TRBV7-9,-,TGTGCCAGCAGCTTAGGGGGACAGGGAGGTGAAAAACTGTTTTTT,CASSLGGQGGEKLFF
-,TRBJ1-5,TRBV4-1,-,TGCGCCAGCAGCCAAGGTGGACAACATCAGCCCCAGCATTTT,CASSQGGQHQPQHF
-,TRBJ2-5,TRBV10-3,-,TGTGCCATCAGTGAGTCGAGCGGCGAAGAGACCCAGTACTTC,CAISESSGEETQYF
-,TRBJ1-1,TRBV11-2,-,TGTGCCAGCAGCTTTCCAAACACTGAAGCTTTCTTT,CASSFPNTEAFF
-,TRBJ1-5,TRBV24-1,-,TGTGCCACCAGCGAAGCCGGACAGCCCAATCAGCCCCAGCATTTT,CATSEAGQPNQPQHF
-,TRBJ2-2,TRBV19,-,TGTGCCAGTAGTATGGCAGGGGCGAACACCGGGGAGCTGTTTTTT,CASSMAGANTGELFF
TRBD1,TRBJ1-5,TRBV6-5,-,TGTGCCAGCAGTCCACAGGGGGTAGGGAATCAGCCCCAGCATTTT,CASSPQGVGNQPQHF
-,TRBJ1-1,TRBV11-2,-,TGTGCCAGCAGCGCACGGACTAACACTGAAGCTTTCTTT,CASSARTNTEAFF
-,TRBJ2-5,TRBV6-2/TRBV6-3,-,TGTGCCAGCAGCCAATCCAGGGGCGCGGAGACCCAGTACTTC,CASSQSRGAETQYF
TRBD1,TRBJ2-3,TRBV24-1,-,TGTGCCACCAGTGATTTGGGGACAGGGCTCACAGATACGCAGTATTTT,CATSDLGTGLTDTQYF
TRBD1,TRBJ1-2,TRBV9,-,TGTGCCAGCAGCCCTTGGGACAGGACTAACTATGGCTACACCTTC,CASSPWDRTNYGYTF
TRBD2,TRBJ2-1,TRBV11-1,medium-sized,TGTGCCAGCAATGGACTAGCGGGAGACAATGAGCAGTTCTTC,CASNGLAGDNEQFF
TRBD1,TRBJ1-1,TRBV6-5,-,TGTGCCAGCAGTTACCGGACAGGAGGCAACACTGAAGCTTTCTTT,CASSYRTGGNTEAFF
-,TRBJ2-5,TRBV10-3,once,TGTGCCACGGGCGGGACTGAAGGAGAGACCCAGTACTTC,CATGGTEGETQYF
-,TRBJ1-2,TRBV30,few,TGTGCCTGGACCCCCGGTCGGAGGGCTAACTATGGCTACACCTTC,CAWTPGRRANYGYTF
TRBD1,TRBJ1-2,TRBV7-2,-,TGTGCCAGCAGCTTAGCCCCGGGACAGAGAGGAGGCTATGGCTACACCTTC,CASSLAPGQRGGYGYTF
TRBD1,TRBJ2-6,TRBV28,-,TGTGCCAGCAGTTTAAGGACAGGGTCCTCTGGGGCCAACGTCCTGACTTTC,CASSLRTGSSGANVLTF